Sequencing of this T cell receptor (beta chain) was carried out in a study of blood T cell repertoires in COVID-19. Study-level background: The United States, Italy and Spain supplied acute and convalescent COVID-19 samples. PBMCs, B-cell-depleted T cells, or T cells provided the cDNA or gDNA that made up the material.

This clone appeared a few times. As originally analysed: Reference gene primer amplification in the assay estimated nucleated cell counts. Profiling relied on immunoSEQ multiplex PCR, and the TCRdb table lists in-frame clones only, not all of them. V, J and clone size are taken as reported in that table, and D and trimming were inferred from the DNA itself. Seen here are roughly 38,000 clones, 60% to 85% observed once, and the top ten hold approximately 9%. Germline-derived CDR1 and CDR2 are PRHDT and FYEKMQ (reference sequence). This CDR3 contains 15 residues. V shed 3 bases and J shed 3 bases, with 14 bases lying between them.

What was sequenced was peripheral blood. The TCR comes from a man in his 70s with active or convalescent COVID-19. J is TRBJ1-2 and V is TRBV13, with TRBD1 as a possible D gene (5 bases). CDR3 residues: CASSLPSGRDYGYTF. Written as DNA, the CDR3 is TGTGCCAGCAGCTTGCCCTCGGGCAGGGACTATGGCTACACCTTC.